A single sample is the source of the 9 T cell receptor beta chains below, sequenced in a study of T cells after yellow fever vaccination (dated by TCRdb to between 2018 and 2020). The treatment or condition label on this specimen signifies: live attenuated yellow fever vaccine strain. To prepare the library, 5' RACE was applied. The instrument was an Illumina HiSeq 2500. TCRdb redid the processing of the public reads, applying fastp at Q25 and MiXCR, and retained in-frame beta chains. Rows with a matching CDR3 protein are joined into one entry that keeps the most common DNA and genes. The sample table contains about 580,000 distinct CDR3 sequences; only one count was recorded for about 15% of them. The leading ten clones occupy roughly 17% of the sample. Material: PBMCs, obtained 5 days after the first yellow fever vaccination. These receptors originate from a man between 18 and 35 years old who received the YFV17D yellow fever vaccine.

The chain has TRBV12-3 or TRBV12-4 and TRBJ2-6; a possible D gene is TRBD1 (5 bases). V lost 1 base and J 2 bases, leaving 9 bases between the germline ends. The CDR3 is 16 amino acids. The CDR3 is CASSLGQGTGANVLTF. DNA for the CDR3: TGTGCCAGCAGTTTAGGCCAGGGTACTGGGGCCAACGTCCTGACTTTC.

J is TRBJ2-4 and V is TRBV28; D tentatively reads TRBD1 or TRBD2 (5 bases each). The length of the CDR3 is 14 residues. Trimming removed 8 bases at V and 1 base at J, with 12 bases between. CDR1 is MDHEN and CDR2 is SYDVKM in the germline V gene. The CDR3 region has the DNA TGTGCCAGCCGAGGGGTTACGGCCAAAAACATTCAGTACTTC. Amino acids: CASRGVTAKNIQYF. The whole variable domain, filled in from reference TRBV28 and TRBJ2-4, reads DVKVTQSSRYLVKRTGEKVFLECVQDMDHENMFWYRQDPGLGLRLIYFSYDVKMKEKGDIPEGYSVSREKKERFSLILESASTNQTSMYLCASRGVTAKNIQYFGAGTRLSVL.

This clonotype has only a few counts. The chain's CDR3 is CASSKMGQTKETQYF. Written as DNA, the CDR3 is TGTGCCAGCAGCAAAATGGGGCAGACAAAAGAGACCCAGTACTTC. V and J are TRBV12-3 or TRBV12-4 and TRBJ2-5; TRBD1 is a possible D gene (5 bases). The length of the CDR3 is 15 residues. Trimming removed 6 bases from V and 3 bases from J, with 17 bases in between.

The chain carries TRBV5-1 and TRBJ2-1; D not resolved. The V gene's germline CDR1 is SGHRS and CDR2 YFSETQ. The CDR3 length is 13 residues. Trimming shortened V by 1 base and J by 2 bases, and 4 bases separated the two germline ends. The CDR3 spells CASSLTAYNEQFF. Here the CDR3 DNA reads TGCGCCAGCAGCTTGACGGCCTACAATGAGCAGTTCTTC.

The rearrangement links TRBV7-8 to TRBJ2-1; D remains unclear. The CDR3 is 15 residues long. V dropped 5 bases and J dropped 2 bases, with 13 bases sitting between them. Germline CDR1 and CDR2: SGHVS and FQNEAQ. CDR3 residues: CASSPRAATYNEQFF. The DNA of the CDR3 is TGTGCCAGCAGCCCTCGGGCAGCCACCTACAATGAGCAGTTCTTC.

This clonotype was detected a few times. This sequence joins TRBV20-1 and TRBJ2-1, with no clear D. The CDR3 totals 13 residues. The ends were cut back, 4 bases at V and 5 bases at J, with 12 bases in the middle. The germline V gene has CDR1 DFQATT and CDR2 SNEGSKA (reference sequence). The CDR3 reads CSAISERDNEQFF. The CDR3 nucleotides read TGCAGTGCTATCAGTGAAAGGGACAATGAGCAGTTCTTC.

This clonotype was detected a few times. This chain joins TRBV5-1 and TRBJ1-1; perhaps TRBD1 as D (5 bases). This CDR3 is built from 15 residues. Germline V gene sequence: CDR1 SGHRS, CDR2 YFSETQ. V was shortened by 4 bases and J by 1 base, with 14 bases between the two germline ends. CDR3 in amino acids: CASSRAGTRNTEAFF. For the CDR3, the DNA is TGCGCCAGCAGCCGGGCCGGGACGAGGAACACTGAAGCTTTCTTT.

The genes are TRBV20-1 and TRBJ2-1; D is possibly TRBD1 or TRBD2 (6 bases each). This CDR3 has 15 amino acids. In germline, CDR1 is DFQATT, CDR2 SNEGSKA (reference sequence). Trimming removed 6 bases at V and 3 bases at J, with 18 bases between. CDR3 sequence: CSAPPRGRGYNEQFF. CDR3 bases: TGCAGTGCCCCCCCCCGGGGGCGAGGCTACAATGAGCAGTTCTTC.

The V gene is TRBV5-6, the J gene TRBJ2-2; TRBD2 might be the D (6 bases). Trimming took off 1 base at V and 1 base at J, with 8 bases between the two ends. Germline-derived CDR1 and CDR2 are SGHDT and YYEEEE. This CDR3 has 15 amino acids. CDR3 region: CASSLLGRNTGELFF. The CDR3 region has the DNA TGTGCCAGCAGCTTGCTCGGGAGGAACACCGGGGAGCTGTTTTTT.